The clone carrying this T cell receptor beta chain was seen only a few times. Its antigen remains unidentified. The ends were cut back, 2 bases at V and 9 bases at J, with 8 bases in the middle. Germline V gene sequence: CDR1 WNHNN, CDR2 SYGVQD (reference sequence). CDR3 length equals 13 residues. Synthesis of TCR cDNA relied on 5'RACE template switching, which attached a universal primer site and UMIs. Each CDR3 protein is one row after TCRdb ran MiXCR on the 5' RACE reads. The table has around 530,000 distinct CDR3 sequences, roughly 17% seen once. This sample is drawn from a study of T cells after yellow fever vaccination. Broader study findings: FACS-sorted repertoires could contain abundant clonotypes contaminating from the bulk population.

The sequence came from a man younger than 35 who received the YFV17D yellow fever vaccine. The starting material was PBMCs, obtained about 5 days after the first yellow fever vaccination. The chain couples TRBV10-1 to TRBJ1-6; D remains ambiguous. Here the CDR3 reads CASSEDGISPLHF. The CDR3 region has the DNA TGCGCCAGCAGTGAGGACGGAATTTCACCCCTCCACTTT.